The clone carrying this TCR beta chain turned up a few times. This sample is drawn from a study of T-cell memory formation after mild COVID-19. TCRalpha and TCRbeta libraries used 5'RACE with constant-segment primers and UMIs. MiXCR, run by TCRdb on the 5' RACE reads, gives a single entry per CDR3 protein. In the table there are roughly 170,000 distinct CDR3 sequences, 15% to 20% of which are singletons. Per germline, CDR1 SGHTA and CDR2 FQGNSA. This CDR3 region has 12 residues. Trimming removed 0 bases from V and 6 bases from J, with 3 bases in between. The gene calls are TRBV7-2 and TRBJ2-4; D gene unclear. Material: PBMCs or a T cell subset sorted from them (not recorded which). This TCR was recovered from a man aged 18 to 30 who had mild COVID-19 (a few samples of this study predate the infection). Cell type and time point are not known. CDR3 protein: CASSLAGNIQYF. CDR3 DNA: TGTGCCAGCAGCTTAGCTGGAAACATTCAGTACTTC.